The present T cell receptor beta chain was sequenced within a study of cytomegalovirus exposure and HLA in healthy donors. V lost 2 bases to trimming and J lost 4 bases; unmatched junction nucleotides: 9. Germline CDR1 MNHEY, CDR2 SVGAGI. The length of the CDR3 is 16 residues. Data came from immunoSEQ multiplex PCR; TCRdb stores just in-frame clones and leaves some out. The sample shows about 180,000 clones, around 85% of them seen only once. The chain couples TRBV6-5 to TRBJ1-1; the match to TRBD1 covers 8 bases. The receptor was isolated from a man aged 18-30 years in good health and CMV-seropositive. Specimen: PBMCs. This CDR3 reads CASSYTPGGWGTEAFF. The DNA of the CDR3 is TGTGCCAGCAGTTACACCCCAGGGGGCTGGGGCACTGAAGCTTTCTTT.